The T cell receptor (beta chain) described here comes from a study of tumor and adjacent non-tumor tissue in lung cancer. About the study: On average, productive TCRbeta reads reached roughly 4 million per sample.

The CDR3 is 16 amino acids. A modified ARM-PCR protocol with three rounds of nested PCR amplified TCRbeta. TCRdb re-called the multiplex PCR reads through MiXCR, storing one row per CDR3 protein. The data show 81,000 or so distinct CDR3 sequences, around 86% seen once. This sample's RNA came from whole unsorted tissue. This clonotype was seen a handful of times. At one end the junction does not follow the germline gene, possibly because of a read error. V and J are TRBV12-3 or TRBV12-4 and TRBJ2-6; 7 positions match TRBD1. Sequencing input: lung tumor tissue. The sequence was obtained from a woman between 45 and 60 years old with non-small cell lung cancer. The chain's CDR3 is CASTTSTGDGVNVLTF. For the CDR3, the DNA is TGTGCCAGCACTACCTCCACAGGGGATGGGGTCAACGTCCTGACTTTC.